This entry concerns a single TCR beta chain. This sample was included in a study of blood T cell repertoires in COVID-19. At the level of the study: Specimens from acute and convalescent COVID-19 originated in the United States, Italy and Spain. In each case, the material was cDNA or gDNA derived from T cells, B-cell-depleted T cells, or PBMCs.

Authors' processing steps: Amplification with reference gene primers provided the estimates of nucleated cell counts. Data came from immunoSEQ multiplex PCR; TCRdb stores just in-frame clones and leaves some out. V, J and clone size are those of that table, while D and trimming were read from the DNA. The repertoire consists of about 670,000 clones, with around 90% occurring once and the leading ten covering over 0.2%. V lost 8 bases and J lost 8, with 12 bases in between. The germline gives CDR1 MDHEN, CDR2 SYDVKM. CDR3 length: 11 amino acids. This receptor was obtained from a young woman with acute or convalescent COVID-19. J is TRBJ1-2 and V is TRBV28; D is perhaps TRBD1 (6 bases). Sequencing used peripheral blood. CDR3 amino acids: CASRDIKGYTF. The CDR3 DNA reads TGTGCCAGCCGGGACATTAAAGGCTACACCTTC.